This section outlines one T cell receptor beta chain sequence together with its context. Its target is unknown. Ahead of sequencing, the ViraFEST assay grew antigen-specific CD4+ T cells using viral peptide pools. CD4+ T cell isolation took place after 10 days of culture. Two-dose vaccination with either BNT162b2 or mRNA-1273 was given to the participants. The protocol was immunoSEQ multiplex PCR, while the TCRdb copy is restricted to in-frame clones and leaves out a portion. The table has 40,000 to 50,000 clones, over 60% seen once. Per the germline V gene, CDR1 is SGHAT and CDR2 is FQNNGV. V was pared by 8 bases and J by 0 bases, with 14 bases of the junction left unmatched. The CDR3 sequence is 18 residues long. The entry originates in a study of vaccination effects on CD4 cells after COVID-19.

The specimen comprised CD4+ T cells from PBMCs cultured with HCoV-OC43 spike peptides, sampled after COVID-19 vaccination. Sample subset: HCoV-OC43 spike overlapping peptide pool stimulation. This rearrangement joins TRBV11-2 to TRBJ2-2; the match to TRBD1 covers 8 bases. The TCR comes from a human donor who received a COVID-19 vaccine. CDR3 loop: CASAPRRDRPANTGELFF. The CDR3 coding sequence is TGTGCCAGCGCCCCAAGGAGGGACAGGCCGGCGAACACCGGGGAGCTGTTTTTT.